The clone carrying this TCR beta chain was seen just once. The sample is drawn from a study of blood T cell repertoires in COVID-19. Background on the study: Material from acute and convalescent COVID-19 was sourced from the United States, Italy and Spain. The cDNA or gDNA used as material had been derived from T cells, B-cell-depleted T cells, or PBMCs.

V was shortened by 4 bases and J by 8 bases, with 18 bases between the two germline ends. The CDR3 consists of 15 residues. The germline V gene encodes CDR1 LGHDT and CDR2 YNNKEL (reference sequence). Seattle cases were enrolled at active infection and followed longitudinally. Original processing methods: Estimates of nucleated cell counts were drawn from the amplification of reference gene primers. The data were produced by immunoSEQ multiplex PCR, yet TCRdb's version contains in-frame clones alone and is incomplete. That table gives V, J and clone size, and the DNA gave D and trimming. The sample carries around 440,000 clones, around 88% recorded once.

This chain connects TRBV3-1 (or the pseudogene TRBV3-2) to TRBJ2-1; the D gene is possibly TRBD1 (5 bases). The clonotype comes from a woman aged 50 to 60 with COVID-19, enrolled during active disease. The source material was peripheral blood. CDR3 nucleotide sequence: TGTGCCAGCAGCCCTCAAACGGACACTATCGATGAGCAGTTCTTC. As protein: CASSPQTDTIDEQFF.